The entry that follows covers one T cell receptor (beta chain) sequence. The data were taken from a study of blood T cell repertoires in COVID-19. The trim removed 6 bases at V and 0 bases at J, leaving 7 bases unmatched. From germline, CDR1 is SGHRS and CDR2 YFSETQ. The length of the CDR3 is 15 residues. Sequencing used immunoSEQ multiplex PCR; TCRdb keeps in-frame clones, though not all of them. The sample holds tens of thousands of clones, 75% to 90% seen once. The sequencing input was peripheral blood. V usage is TRBV5-1 and J usage is TRBJ2-3; TRBD2 aligns across 7 bases. This clonotype was obtained from a man aged 70-80 years who had recovered from COVID-19. The CDR3 loop reads CASTRGLFSTDTQYF. CDR3 sequence (DNA): TGCGCCAGCACCCGGGGACTATTTAGCACAGATACGCAGTATTTT.